This entry lists 28 T cell receptor beta chains sequenced from one sample in a study of memory CD4+ T cells and cytomegalovirus serostatus. Data came from immunoSEQ multiplex PCR; TCRdb stores just in-frame clones and leaves some out. Of under 80,000 clones listed, about 81% are singletons. The sort gate was single viable CD3+CD4+CD8-CD45RO+ cells for memory CD4+ T cells. Specimen: memory CD4+ T cells from blood. These receptors were obtained from an adult in good health and CMV-seronegative.

This rearrangement joins TRBV5-1 to TRBJ1-5, with 9 bases aligning to TRBD1. Germline V CDR1 and CDR2: SGHRS, YFSETQ. The CDR3 has 14 amino acids. Germline trimming cut 5 bases from V and 7 bases from J; bases unmatched to any gene: 7. This chain's CDR3 is CASRPGTGLQPQHF. The CDR3, as DNA: TGCGCCAGCAGGCCCGGGACAGGGCTACAGCCCCAGCATTTT.

This chain links TRBV19 with TRBJ2-5, with TRBD1 matching 9 bases. The junction had 6 bases not matched to a gene; V was cut back by 10 bases and J by 3 bases. The CDR3 has 13 amino acids. Germline-derived CDR1 and CDR2 are LNHDA and SQIVND (reference sequence). In DNA form, the CDR3 reads TGTGCCACCGGGACAGGGAGTGAAGAGACCCAGTACTTC. It encodes CATGTGSEETQYF.

The chain couples TRBV30 to TRBJ1-1; the D is unclear. V was cut by 0 bases and J by 2 bases, with 10 bases left in between. The CDR3 runs 14 residues. Looked up from germline, CDR1 is GTSNPN and CDR2 is SVGIG (reference sequence). DNA of the CDR3: TGTGCCTGGAGTGTAAAGTCGCAAAACACTGAAGCTTTCTTT. Translation gives CAWSVKSQNTEAFF.

V is TRBV27 and J is TRBJ2-3; possible D gene TRBD2, 6 bases. Germline CDR1 is MNHEY and CDR2 is SMNVEV (reference sequence). CDR3 size: 16 residues. Trimming removed 6 bases from V and 4 bases from J, with 20 bases in between. DNA of the CDR3: TGTGCCAGCAGCCCCGGGCTAGCGAGATCTGCAGATACGCAGTATTTT. This sequence encodes CASSPGLARSADTQYF.

This clone was observed a few times. This chain joins TRBV7-6 and TRBJ2-1; D gene uncertain. The CDR3 is 15 amino acids. Looked up from germline, CDR1 is SGHVS and CDR2 is FNYEAQ. Trimming shortened V by 1 base and J by 7 bases, and 14 bases separated the two germline ends. The CDR3 DNA follows: TGTGCCAGCAGCTTAGAAGGTGATTCGGATAATGAGCAGTTCTTC. Protein sequence: CASSLEGDSDNEQFF.

The chain joins TRBV29-1 to TRBJ1-2, with 7 bases aligning to TRBD1. This CDR3 has 13 residues. CDR1 SQVTM and CDR2 ANQGSEA come from the germline V gene. CDR3 sequence: CSGTRGQNYGYTF. The DNA for the CDR3 is TGCAGTGGAACACGGGGACAGAACTATGGCTACACCTTC.

The chain is built from TRBV5-1 and TRBJ1-2; no clear D gene. The CDR3 is 16 residues long. Trimming shortened V by 0 bases and J by 4 bases, and 16 bases separated the two germline ends. Germline values: CDR1 SGHRS, CDR2 YFSETQ. The CDR3, as DNA: TGCGCCAGCAGCTTGGGGGCGCAGGCAGGTGGCTATGGCTACACCTTC. Translated, it gives CASSLGAQAGGYGYTF. The entire variable domain, with the rest obtained from reference TRBV5-1 and TRBJ1-2, is as follows: KAGVTQTPRYLIKTRGQQVTLSCSPISGHRSVSWYQQTPGQGLQFLFEYFSETQRNKGNFPGRFSGRQFSNSRSEMNVSTLELGDSALYLCASSLGAQAGGYGYTFGSGTRLTVV.

The DNA for the CDR3 is TGCGCCAGCAGCTTGGAAGGGGAAGGTGGCTACACCTTC. Protein: CASSLEGEGGYTF. The rearrangement links TRBV5-1 to TRBJ1-2; D is perhaps TRBD1 (5 bases). CDR3 length: 13 amino acids. The V and J ends lost 0 bases and 7 bases respectively, with 10 bases between them. Germline CDR1 and CDR2: SGHRS and YFSETQ.

The V and J genes are TRBV11-1 and TRBJ1-1, with TRBD1 matching 10 bases. This CDR3 has 16 residues. J gave up 0 bases and V 5 bases, and 6 bases lay outside the gene matches. The germline CDR1 and CDR2 sequences are SGHAT and FQDESV (reference sequence). As DNA, the CDR3 is TGTGCCAGCAGCCCCAGACAGGGGGCGTTGAACACTGAAGCTTTCTTT. The encoded protein is CASSPRQGALNTEAFF.

The chain has TRBV11-3 and TRBJ2-3; the D is unclear. The CDR3 runs to 14 residues. Germline CDR1 SGHNT, CDR2 YENEEA. The germline V and J ends were trimmed by 0 bases and 4 bases, with 8 bases remaining between them. The CDR3: CASSLDNPSDTQYF. In DNA, the CDR3 is TGTGCCAGCAGCTTAGATAACCCCTCAGATACGCAGTATTTT.

The DNA for the CDR3 is TGCGCCAGCAGCTTGGGGGACAGTCGAAATGGCTACACCTTC. It translates to CASSLGDSRNGYTF. This chain links TRBV5-1 with TRBJ1-2; 7 positions agree with TRBD1. Trimming removed 0 bases from V and 6 bases from J; junction bases left unmatched: 5. The germline V gene encodes CDR1 SGHRS and CDR2 YFSETQ. There are 14 residues in the CDR3. The full variable domain, in which reference TRBV5-1 and TRBJ1-2 provide the parts outside the CDR3, is KAGVTQTPRYLIKTRGQQVTLSCSPISGHRSVSWYQQTPGQGLQFLFEYFSETQRNKGNFPGRFSGRQFSNSRSEMNVSTLELGDSALYLCASSLGDSRNGYTFGSGTRLTVV.

This chain joins TRBV5-1 and TRBJ2-5, with D uncertain. Trimming left V 0 bases short and J 4 bases short, with 13 bases between. Per germline, CDR1 SGHRS and CDR2 YFSETQ. This CDR3 contains 15 residues. The CDR3 here is CASSLVITNPETQYF. CDR3 coding DNA: TGCGCCAGCAGCTTGGTTATCACTAACCCAGAGACCCAGTACTTC.

The V call is TRBV28, the J call TRBJ2-2; possibly TRBD2 for D (6 bases). V was trimmed by 4 bases and J by 0 bases, leaving 15 bases between them. Germline V CDR1 and CDR2: MDHEN, SYDVKM. The CDR3 length is 17 residues. The CDR3 spells CASSWGTRRTNTGELFF. CDR3 nucleotides: TGTGCCAGCAGTTGGGGGACTCGACGAACGAACACCGGGGAGCTGTTTTTT.

This clone was counted once. V is TRBV2 and J is TRBJ1-2; 10 bases are shared with TRBD1. The CDR3 consists of 17 residues. With V trimmed by 5 bases and J by 1 base, 10 bases remained unmatched. The germline V gene encodes CDR1 SNHLY and CDR2 FYNNEI. CDR3: CASSLTHRDRGNYGYTF. The CDR3 region has the DNA TGTGCCAGCAGTCTAACGCACCGGGACAGGGGTAACTATGGCTACACCTTC.

This clone is medium-sized (0.01 to 0.1%) by share. The rearrangement uses TRBV29-1 and TRBJ2-3; the D call may be TRBD1 or TRBD2 (5 bases each). V lost 7 bases and J lost 4, with 15 bases in between. The V gene's germline CDR1 is SQVTM and CDR2 ANQGSEA. This CDR3 is 13 amino acids long. For the CDR3, the DNA is TGCAGCGCCTCCCTGGGGCGGGCAGATACGCAGTATTTT. It yields the protein CSASLGRADTQYF.

V and J are TRBV28 and TRBJ1-5, with 8 bases that match TRBD1. CDR1 and CDR2 from the germline V gene are MDHEN and SYDVKM. J lost 8 bases, V lost 4 bases, and 13 bases had no gene match. The CDR3 runs 16 residues. Here the CDR3 DNA reads TGTGCCAGCAGTTCCTCCACCTGGACAGGGTTTGAGCCCCAGCATTTT. Translation: CASSSSTWTGFEPQHF.

The chain links TRBV7-2 to TRBJ2-2; D uncertain. CDR3 size: 15 residues. With 5 bases removed from V and 8 bases from J, the gap between germline ends came to 18 bases. CDR1 is SGHTA, CDR2 FQGNSA, per germline. CDR3 nucleotides: TGTGCCAGCAGCCTGTCTTTGGGTTTGTTGGGGGAGCTGTTTTTT. Translated: CASSLSLGLLGELFF. Full variable domain (rest looked up from reference TRBV7-2 and TRBJ2-2): GAGVSQSPSNKVTEKGKDVELRCDPISGHTALYWYRQSLGQGLEFLIYFQGNSAPDKSGLPSDRFSAERTGGSVSTLTIQRTQQEDSAVYLCASSLSLGLLGELFFGEGSRLTVL.

The chain uses TRBV6-4 and TRBJ2-6; D is unclear. Between the trimmed V and J ends, which lost 1 base and 0 bases, there was a span of 1 base. Germline CDR1 MRHNA, CDR2 SNTAGT. The CDR3 consists of 14 residues. The CDR3 DNA is TGTGCCAGCAGTGACTTCTCTGGGGCCAACGTCCTGACTTTC. Encoded protein: CASSDFSGANVLTF.

The rearrangement uses TRBV30 and TRBJ1-1; a possible D gene is TRBD1 (6 bases). Germline CDR1 reads GTSNPN; CDR2 reads SVGIG (reference sequence). CDR3 length equals 14 residues. V lost 0 bases and J 5 bases, leaving 13 bases between the germline ends. CDR3 protein: CAWSVLRGRTEAFF. CDR3 DNA: TGTGCCTGGAGTGTACTCAGGGGACGAACTGAAGCTTTCTTT.

This sequence joins TRBV6-1 and TRBJ1-2; 9 bases are a match to TRBD1. The CDR3 is 14 residues long. CDR1 and CDR2 (germline): MNHNS, SASEGT. The V gene end was trimmed by 6 bases and the J gene end by 6 bases; junction bases not matched to a gene: 8. CDR3 in amino acids: CASSPTGGGDGYTF. The CDR3 DNA reads as TGTGCCAGCAGCCCCACAGGGGGCGGTGATGGCTACACCTTC.

The rearrangement links TRBV7-2 to TRBJ2-7; 7 bases match TRBD1. V gave up 1 base and J gave up 4 bases; unmatched junction bases: 7. Per germline, CDR1 SGHTA and CDR2 FQGNSA. The CDR3 contains 15 residues. CDR3 sequence: CASSLDAGGDYEQYF. CDR3 DNA: TGTGCCAGCAGCTTAGACGCAGGGGGTGATTACGAGCAGTACTTC.

The V gene is TRBV5-1, the J gene TRBJ2-7, with D possibly being TRBD2 (6 bases). The CDR3 is made up of 14 amino acids. The V gene's germline CDR1 is SGHRS and CDR2 YFSETQ. V lost 0 bases, J lost 7 bases, and 14 bases lay in between. As DNA, the CDR3 is TGCGCCAGCAGCTTGGATGGAGGGTCGGGAGAGCAGTACTTC. As protein: CASSLDGGSGEQYF.

The CDR3, as DNA: TGTGCCAGCAGCTTGCTGAGGGGCTCTGGGGCCAACGTCCTGACTTTC. As protein: CASSLLRGSGANVLTF. V and J are TRBV5-6 and TRBJ2-6; either TRBD1 or TRBD2 may fit D (5 bases each). Germline V lookup: CDR1 SGHDT, CDR2 YYEEEE. Trimming took 1 base from V and 0 from J, leaving 8 bases between them. The CDR3 has 16 amino acids.

CDR3 sequence: CASRPGASDTQYF. Written as DNA, the CDR3 is TGCGCCAGCAGACCGGGGGCCTCAGATACGCAGTATTTT. The chain recombines TRBV5-1 with TRBJ2-3; D is perhaps TRBD1 or TRBD2 (6 bases each). The V end lost 5 bases, the J end lost 4 bases, and 11 bases lay between the germline ends. This CDR3 region has 13 residues. Germline V gene sequence: CDR1 SGHRS, CDR2 YFSETQ.

The chain has TRBV28 and TRBJ2-2; tentatively, D is TRBD1 (6 bases). CDR1 is MDHEN, CDR2 SYDVKM, per germline. CDR3 length equals 15 residues. V lost 6 bases, J lost 2 bases, and 13 bases lay in between. This CDR3 is CASRIGGPNTGELFF. The CDR3 DNA follows: TGTGCCAGCAGGATTGGGGGCCCCAACACCGGGGAGCTGTTTTTT.

This rearrangement joins TRBV5-4 to TRBJ2-2; 7 bases are a match to TRBD2. The V segment lost 3 bases and the J segment 3 bases; nucleotides outside the gene matches: 5. Germline V gene lookup returns CDR1 SGHNT and CDR2 YYREEE (reference sequence). This CDR3 has 15 amino acids. The CDR3 sequence: CASSSRDYYTGELFF. The CDR3 DNA reads TGTGCCAGCAGCTCCCGGGACTATTACACCGGGGAGCTGTTTTTT.

The chain employs TRBV10-1 and TRBJ1-2; maybe TRBD1 (5 bases). The V gene lost 6 bases and the J gene lost 3 bases, with 11 bases spanning the gap. The CDR3 is 13 residues long. Germline values: CDR1 WNHNN, CDR2 SYGVQD (reference sequence). In DNA, the CDR3 is TGCGCCAGCAGGTTCGGGACGGACTATGGCTACACCTTC. It yields the protein CASRFGTDYGYTF.

This clone came up a few times. This sequence joins TRBV5-1 and TRBJ1-2, with 7 bases lining up with TRBD1. V was pared by 4 bases and J by 6 bases, with 9 bases of the junction left unmatched. CDR1 and CDR2 (germline): SGHRS, YFSETQ. The CDR3 contains 14 residues. Here the CDR3 reads CASSGGGQLDGYTF. DNA of the CDR3: TGCGCCAGCAGCGGTGGGGGACAGTTGGATGGCTACACCTTC.